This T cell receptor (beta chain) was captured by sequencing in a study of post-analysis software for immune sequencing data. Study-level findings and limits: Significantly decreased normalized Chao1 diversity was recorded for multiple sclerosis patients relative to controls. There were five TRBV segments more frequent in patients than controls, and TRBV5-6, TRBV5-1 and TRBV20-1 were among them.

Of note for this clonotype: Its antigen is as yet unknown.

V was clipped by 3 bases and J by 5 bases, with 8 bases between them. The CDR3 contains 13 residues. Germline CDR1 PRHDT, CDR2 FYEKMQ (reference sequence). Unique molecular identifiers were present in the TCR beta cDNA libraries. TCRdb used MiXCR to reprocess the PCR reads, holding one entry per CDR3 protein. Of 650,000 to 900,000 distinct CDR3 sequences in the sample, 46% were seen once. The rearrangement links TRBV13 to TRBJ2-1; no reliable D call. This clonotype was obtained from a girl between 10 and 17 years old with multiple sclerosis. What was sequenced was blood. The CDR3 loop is CASSFPENNEQFF. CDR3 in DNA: TGTGCCAGCAGCTTCCCAGAAAACAATGAGCAGTTCTTC.